The 8 T cell receptor beta chains below were found in one sample sequenced in a study of control samples from healthy donors and cancer patients. Libraries were prepared by immunoSEQ multiplex PCR; TCRdb keeps only in-frame clonotypes and omits some of them. The repertoire holds 130,000 or so clones, about 89% seen once, with 2.9% in the top ten. The sample consisted of blood. Receptor source: a man in his fifties or sixties in good health.

This clone was observed many times. The CDR3: CASSFDRAGQPQHF. The CDR3, as DNA: TGTGCCAGCAGCTTCGACAGGGCGGGTCAGCCCCAGCATTTT. The chain links TRBV7-2 to TRBJ1-5; 7 bases line up with TRBD1. Looked up from germline, CDR1 is SGHTA and CDR2 is FQGNSA. V dropped 3 bases and J dropped 6; count of bases not matched to a gene: 5. The CDR3 has 14 residues.

This chain links TRBV5-1 with TRBJ2-2; TRBD1 is a possible D gene (5 bases). Trimming cost V 2 bases and J 1 base, with 9 bases left between them. The CDR3 extends over 15 amino acids. The germline gives CDR1 SGHRS, CDR2 YFSETQ. This CDR3 is CASSFGHVNTGELFF. The CDR3 coding sequence is TGCGCCAGCAGCTTTGGACACGTGAACACCGGGGAGCTGTTTTTT.

The chain couples TRBV5-5 to TRBJ1-2; no reliable D call. Germline assignment: CDR1 SGHKS and CDR2 YYEKEE (reference sequence). The V and J ends lost 0 bases and 0 bases respectively, with 3 bases between them. This CDR3 is 13 amino acids long. The CDR3 loop reads CASSLVTNYGYTF. In DNA form, the CDR3 reads TGTGCCAGCAGCTTGGTGACTAACTATGGCTACACCTTC. The full variable domain, rest sourced from reference TRBV5-5 and TRBJ1-2, is DAGVTQSPTHLIKTRGQQVTLRCSPISGHKSVSWYQQVLGQGPQFIFQYYEKEERGRGNFPDRFSARQFPNYSSELNVNALLLGDSALYLCASSLVTNYGYTFGSGTRLTVV.

The chain has TRBV12-3 or TRBV12-4 and TRBJ2-1; D is unclear. V was clipped by 3 bases and J by 9 bases, with 9 bases between them. This CDR3 has 12 amino acids. Written as DNA, the CDR3 is TGTGCCAGCAGTTTTCTGTCGGGTGAGCAGTTCTTC. Amino acid sequence: CASSFLSGEQFF.

This chain links TRBV18 with TRBJ1-3; D is uncertain. The germline gives CDR1 KGHSH, CDR2 LQKENI. This CDR3 is built from 15 residues. V lost 4 bases and J 2 bases, leaving 12 bases between the germline ends. The CDR3 loop reads CASSLWAATGNTIYF. The CDR3 DNA follows: TGTGCCAGCTCACTTTGGGCAGCCACTGGAAACACCATATATTTT.

The chain couples TRBV30 to TRBJ2-3, with 8 bases that match TRBD2. J was trimmed by 6 bases and V by 0 bases; bases with no gene match: 11. Germline V CDR1 and CDR2: GTSNPN, SVGIG (reference sequence). CDR3 length equals 16 residues. The CDR3 reads CAWSVGSGMNGDTQYF. CDR3 bases: TGTGCCTGGAGTGTAGGTAGCGGGATGAACGGGGATACGCAGTATTTT.

V gene TRBV3-1 (or the pseudogene TRBV3-2) combines with J gene TRBJ1-5, with a possible D match to TRBD1 (5 bases). The ends were cut back, 2 bases at V and 7 bases at J, with 15 bases in the middle. The CDR3 consists of 15 residues. Germline V gives CDR1 LGHDT, CDR2 YNNKEL (reference sequence). CDR3 amino acids: CASSQSTGTNQPQHF. Here the CDR3 DNA reads TGTGCCAGCAGCCAATCAACCGGGACTAACCAGCCCCAGCATTTT.

The V gene is TRBV5-1, the J gene TRBJ2-5, with D tentatively TRBD1 (5 bases). The CDR3 has 15 residues. V lost 5 bases, J lost 2 bases, and 16 bases lay in between. Germline CDR1 and CDR2: SGHRS and YFSETQ. The CDR3 DNA sequence: TGCGCCAGCAGAAGGGGTCAGGGCCAACAAGAGACCCAGTACTTC. Translated, it gives CASRRGQGQQETQYF.